The 4 T cell receptor beta chains presented below share a single source sample, sequenced in a study of cytomegalovirus exposure and HLA in healthy donors. The study ran its PCR with 60 Vbeta and 13 Jbeta primers. Libraries were prepared by immunoSEQ multiplex PCR; TCRdb keeps only in-frame clonotypes and omits some of them. Seen here are roughly 160,000 clones, about 79% observed once, and the top ten hold 11% to 15%. The sequencing sample was made of PBMCs. The receptor set was obtained from a man aged 50-59 years in good health and CMV-seropositive.

The chain has TRBV4-1 and TRBJ1-1; D unresolved. The CDR3 contains 14 residues. Trimming shortened V by 2 bases and J by 11 bases, and 18 bases separated the two germline ends. Germline V gene data show CDR1 as MGHRA and CDR2 as YSYEKL. As DNA, the CDR3 is TGCGCCAGCAGCCAACTGACGGTGGTTTCGCGGGCTTTCTTT. Its protein product is CASSQLTVVSRAFF.

J is TRBJ2-3 and V is TRBV6-4, with TRBD2 matching 7 bases. J lost 0 bases, V lost 6 bases, and 12 bases had no gene match. CDR3 length equals 17 residues. CDR1 and CDR2 from the germline V gene are MRHNA and SNTAGT. CDR3 coding DNA: TGTGCCAGCAGAAAAGAGTTCTATAGCGGGAGCACAGATACGCAGTATTTT. This translates into CASRKEFYSGSTDTQYF.

Written as DNA, the CDR3 is TGTGCCAGCAGCGTAGGACAGGGAGGATACACTGAAGCTTTCTTT. This translates into CASSVGQGGYTEAFF. The chain links TRBV9 to TRBJ1-1; 7 bases fit TRBD1. V lost 0 bases and J lost 3; bases outside the gene matches: 5. Germline values: CDR1 SGDLS, CDR2 YYNGEE. The length of the CDR3 is 15 residues.

This clone came up once. A read error may account for a junction end that differs from germline. V is TRBV7-9 and J is TRBJ1-3; D is uncertain. This CDR3 contains 16 residues. Germline V gives CDR1 SEHNR, CDR2 FQNEAQ (reference sequence). Written as DNA, the CDR3 is TGTTCCAGCAGCTTCGGTGCTCCTGTCTCTGGAAACACCATATATTTT. This gives the protein CSSSFGAPVSGNTIYF.